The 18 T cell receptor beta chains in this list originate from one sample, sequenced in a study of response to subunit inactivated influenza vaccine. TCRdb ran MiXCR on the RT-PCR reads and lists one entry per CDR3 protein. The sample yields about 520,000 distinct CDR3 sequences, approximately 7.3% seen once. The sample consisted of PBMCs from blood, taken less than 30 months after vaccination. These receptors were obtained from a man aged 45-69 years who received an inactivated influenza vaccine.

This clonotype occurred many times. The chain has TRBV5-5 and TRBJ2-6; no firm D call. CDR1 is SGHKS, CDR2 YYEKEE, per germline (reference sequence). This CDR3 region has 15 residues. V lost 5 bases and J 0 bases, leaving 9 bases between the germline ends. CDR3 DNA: TGTGCCAGCAGGCGACAAGTCTCTGGGGCCAACGTCCTGACTTTC. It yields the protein CASRRQVSGANVLTF.

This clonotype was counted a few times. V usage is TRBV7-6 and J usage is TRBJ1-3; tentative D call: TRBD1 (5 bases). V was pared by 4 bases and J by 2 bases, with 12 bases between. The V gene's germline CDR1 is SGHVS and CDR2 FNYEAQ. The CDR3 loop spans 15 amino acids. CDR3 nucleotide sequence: TGTGCCAGCAGCTCCTCAGGGTTAACTGGAAACACCATATATTTT. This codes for CASSSSGLTGNTIYF.

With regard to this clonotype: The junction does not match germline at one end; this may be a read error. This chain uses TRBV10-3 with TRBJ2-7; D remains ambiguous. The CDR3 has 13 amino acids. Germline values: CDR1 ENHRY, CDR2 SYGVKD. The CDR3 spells CAIIPGSSNEQYF. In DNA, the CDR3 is TGTGCCATCATTCCCGGCAGCTCCAACGAGCAGTACTTC.

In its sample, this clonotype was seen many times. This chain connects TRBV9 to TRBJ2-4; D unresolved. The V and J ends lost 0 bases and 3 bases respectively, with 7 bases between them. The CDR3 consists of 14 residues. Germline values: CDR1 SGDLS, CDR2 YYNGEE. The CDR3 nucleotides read TGTGCCAGCAGCGTAGAGGCGGTCAAAAACATTCAGTACTTC. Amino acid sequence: CASSVEAVKNIQYF.

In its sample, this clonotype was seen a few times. CDR3 DNA sequence: TGCAGTGCTAGAGGTCGGGTGTGGGGCAATCAGCCCCAGCATTTT. It encodes CSARGRVWGNQPQHF. The rearrangement uses TRBV20-1 and TRBJ1-5, with D unresolved. The CDR3 is 15 residues long. Germline CDR1 DFQATT, CDR2 SNEGSKA (reference sequence). The germline V and J ends were trimmed by 1 base and 2 bases, with 12 bases remaining between them.

The CDR3 sequence is CASTPGTNNNEQFF. The CDR3 DNA is TGTGCCAGCACCCCCGGGACTAATAACAATGAGCAGTTCTTC. The chain couples TRBV3-1 to TRBJ2-1; the match to TRBD2 covers 7 bases. Trimming cost V 7 bases and J 5 bases; bases outside gene matches: 8. CDR1 and CDR2 (germline): LGHDT, YNNKEL (reference sequence). The CDR3 has 14 residues.

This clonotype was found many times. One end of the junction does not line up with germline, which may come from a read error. The CDR3 here is CASSLTSGTYEQYF. DNA for the CDR3: TGTGCCAGCAGTCTGACTAGCGGTACCTACGAGCAGTACTTC. The V gene is TRBV5-1, the J gene TRBJ2-7; 9 bases are shared with TRBD2. This CDR3 region has 14 residues. CDR1 is SGHRS and CDR2 is YFSETQ in the germline V gene.

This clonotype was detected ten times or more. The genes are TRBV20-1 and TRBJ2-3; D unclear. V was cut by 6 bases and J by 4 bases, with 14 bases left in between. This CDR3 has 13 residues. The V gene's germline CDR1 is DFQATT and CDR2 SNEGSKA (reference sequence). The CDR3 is CSARQYIPDTQYF. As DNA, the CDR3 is TGCAGTGCCAGGCAGTATATCCCAGATACGCAGTATTTT.

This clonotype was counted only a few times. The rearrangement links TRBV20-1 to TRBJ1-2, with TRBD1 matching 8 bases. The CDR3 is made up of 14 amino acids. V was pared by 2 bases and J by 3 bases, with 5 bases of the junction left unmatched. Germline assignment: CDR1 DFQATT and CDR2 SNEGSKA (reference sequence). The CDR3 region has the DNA TGCAGTGCTAGAAAGGACAGGGCCCACTATGGCTACACCTTC. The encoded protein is CSARKDRAHYGYTF.

The CDR3 DNA follows: TGTGCCAGCAGCCAAGGCAGGGTCTACGAGCAGTACTTC. It codes for CASSQGRVYEQYF. The gene calls are TRBV3-1 and TRBJ2-7; D is perhaps TRBD1 (5 bases). V lost 1 base and J lost 3, with 7 bases in between. The CDR3 extends over 13 amino acids. CDR1 and CDR2 from the germline V gene are LGHDT and YNNKEL (reference sequence).

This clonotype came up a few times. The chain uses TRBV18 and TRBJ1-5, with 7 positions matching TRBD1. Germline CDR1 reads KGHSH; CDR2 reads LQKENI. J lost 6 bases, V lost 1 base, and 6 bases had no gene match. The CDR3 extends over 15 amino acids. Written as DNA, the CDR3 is TGTGCCAGCTCACCACGGGGCCAGGGGGGTCAGCCCCAGCATTTT. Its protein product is CASSPRGQGGQPQHF.

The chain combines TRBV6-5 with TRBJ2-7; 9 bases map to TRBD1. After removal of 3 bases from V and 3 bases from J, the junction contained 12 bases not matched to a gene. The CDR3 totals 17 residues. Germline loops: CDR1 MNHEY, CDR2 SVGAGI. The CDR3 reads CASSYDPPGQGDYEQYF. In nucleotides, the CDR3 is TGTGCCAGCAGTTATGACCCCCCGGGACAGGGAGACTACGAGCAGTACTTC.

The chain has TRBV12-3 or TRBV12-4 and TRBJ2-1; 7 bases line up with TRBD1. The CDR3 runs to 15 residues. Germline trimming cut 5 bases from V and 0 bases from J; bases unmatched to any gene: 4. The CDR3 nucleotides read TGTGCCAGCAGTCAAGGGGGCTTCTCCTACAATGAGCAGTTCTTC. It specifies CASSQGGFSYNEQFF.

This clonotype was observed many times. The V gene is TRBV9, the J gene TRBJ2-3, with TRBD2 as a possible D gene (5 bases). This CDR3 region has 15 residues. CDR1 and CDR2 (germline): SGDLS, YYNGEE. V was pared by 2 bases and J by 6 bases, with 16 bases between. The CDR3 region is CASSVGGWARDTQYF. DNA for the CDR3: TGTGCCAGCAGCGTCGGCGGGTGGGCGCGGGATACGCAGTATTTT.

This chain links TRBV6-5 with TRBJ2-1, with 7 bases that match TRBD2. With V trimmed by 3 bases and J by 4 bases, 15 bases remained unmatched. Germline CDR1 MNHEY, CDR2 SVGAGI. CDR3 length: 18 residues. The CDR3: CASSYGAGDHNFYNEQFF. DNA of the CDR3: TGTGCCAGCAGTTATGGGGCGGGGGACCATAATTTTTACAATGAGCAGTTCTTC.

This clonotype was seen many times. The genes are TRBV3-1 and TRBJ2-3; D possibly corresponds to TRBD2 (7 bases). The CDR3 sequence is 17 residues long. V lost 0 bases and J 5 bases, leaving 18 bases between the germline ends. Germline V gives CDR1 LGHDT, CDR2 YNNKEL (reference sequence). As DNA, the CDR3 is TGTGCCAGCAGCCAAGATCGTCGGGGGGCCTATAGAGATACGCAGTATTTT. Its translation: CASSQDRRGAYRDTQYF.

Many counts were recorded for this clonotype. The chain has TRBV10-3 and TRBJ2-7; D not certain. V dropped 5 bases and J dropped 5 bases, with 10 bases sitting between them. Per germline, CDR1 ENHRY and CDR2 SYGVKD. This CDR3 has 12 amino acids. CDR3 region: CAISSQINEQYF. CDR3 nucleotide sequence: TGTGCCATCAGTTCACAAATAAACGAGCAGTACTTC.

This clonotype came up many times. CDR3 loop: CASRPGFHRGHSDTQYF. The CDR3 region has the DNA TGTGCCAGCAGACCTGGGTTTCACAGGGGGCATTCAGATACGCAGTATTTT. The genes are TRBV12-3 or TRBV12-4 and TRBJ2-3; 9 bases fit TRBD1. The J segment lost 4 bases and the V segment lost 6 bases, leaving 14 bases of the junction unmatched. The CDR3 contains 17 residues.